One and the same sample provided the 29 T cell receptor beta chains below, sequenced in a study of shared clonotypes between healthy human individuals. The protocol was immunoSEQ multiplex PCR, while the TCRdb copy is restricted to in-frame clones and leaves out a portion. The data hold about 980,000 clones, with over 75% observed a single time. Sequenced sample: memory CD4+ T cells sorted from blood. As for subset: CD45RA-negative fraction. The receptors stem from a man aged 18 to 30 in good health.

The chain links TRBV7-2 to TRBJ2-5, with 8 bases fitting TRBD2. V lost 5 bases to trimming and J lost 1 base; unmatched junction nucleotides: 9. The germline CDR1 and CDR2 sequences are SGHTA and FQGNSA. There are 16 residues in the CDR3. This CDR3 reads CASSRKIAGIQETQYF. The CDR3 DNA sequence: TGTGCCAGCAGCCGTAAGATAGCGGGGATCCAAGAGACCCAGTACTTC.

This chain uses TRBV18 with TRBJ2-1, with 10 bases lining up with TRBD2. The CDR3 runs 17 residues. Trimming removed 0 bases from V and 7 bases from J; junction bases left unmatched: 9. The germline CDR1 and CDR2 sequences are KGHSH and LQKENI. The CDR3 nucleotides are TGTGCCAGCTCACCACCGAGCGGGGGGGCGATAGGGAATGAGCAGTTCTTC. Its translation: CASSPPSGGAIGNEQFF.

This sequence joins TRBV19 and TRBJ1-6; D call uncertain. This CDR3 spans 14 amino acids. Germline CDR1 LNHDA, CDR2 SQIVND (reference sequence). Trimming removed 0 bases from V and 10 bases from J, with 10 bases in between. CDR3 sequence (DNA): TGTGCCAGTAGTATAGATGGCCAGAGATCACCCCTCCACTTT. Translating it yields CASSIDGQRSPLHF.

The genes are TRBV7-3 and TRBJ2-2; the D gene is possibly TRBD1 (5 bases). This CDR3 has 15 residues. V lost 6 bases and J 1 base, leaving 12 bases between the germline ends. Germline CDR1 is SGHTA and CDR2 is FQGTGA. The CDR3 region is CASSTLGENTGELFF. The CDR3 coding sequence is TGTGCCAGCAGTACTCTAGGGGAGAACACCGGGGAGCTGTTTTTT. The full variable domain, rest sourced from reference TRBV7-3 and TRBJ2-2, is GAGVSQTPSNKVTEKGKYVELRCDPISGHTALYWYRQSLGQGPEFLIYFQGTGAADDSGLPNDRFFAVRPEGSVSTLKIQRTERGDSAVYLCASSTLGENTGELFFGEGSRLTVL.

This chain uses TRBV30 with TRBJ2-2; D not resolved. This CDR3 has 14 residues. The ends were cut back, 4 bases at V and 0 bases at J, with 9 bases in the middle. The germline V gene encodes CDR1 GTSNPN and CDR2 SVGIG (reference sequence). For the CDR3, the DNA is TGTGCCTGGAAACGAAACACGAACACCGGGGAGCTGTTTTTT. It is translated as CAWKRNTNTGELFF.

The rearrangement joins TRBV6-1 to TRBJ1-2; D call uncertain. V was clipped by 7 bases and J by 3 bases, with 12 bases between them. Per germline, CDR1 MNHNS and CDR2 SASEGT. This CDR3 spans 13 amino acids. For the CDR3, the DNA is TGTGCCAGCAAGGCAGAGTTATACTATGGCTACACCTTC. Translation: CASKAELYYGYTF.

CDR3 DNA: TGCGCCAGCAGGGAGAACAGGGAGACCCAGTACTTC. Protein product: CASRENRETQYF. The rearrangement joins TRBV5-1 to TRBJ2-5, with D possibly matching TRBD1 (5 bases). Per germline, CDR1 SGHRS and CDR2 YFSETQ. The CDR3 contains 12 residues. The ends were cut back, 5 bases at V and 5 bases at J, with 10 bases in the middle. The complete variable domain, with remaining parts taken from reference TRBV5-1 and TRBJ2-5, reads KAGVTQTPRYLIKTRGQQVTLSCSPISGHRSVSWYQQTPGQGLQFLFEYFSETQRNKGNFPGRFSGRQFSNSRSEMNVSTLELGDSALYLCASRENRETQYFGPGTRLLVL.

This clone was found once. Here the CDR3 DNA reads TGCGCCAGCAGTGAAGTCAGTACCTTCCAGCATTTT. This encodes CASSEVSTFQHF. This chain connects TRBV10-2 to TRBJ1-5; D ambiguous. Between the trimmed V and J ends, which lost 3 bases and 12 bases, there was a span of 12 bases. The V gene's germline CDR1 is WSHSY and CDR2 SAAADI. This CDR3 has 12 amino acids.

This clone was seen more than once but under ten times. This chain links TRBV7-9 with TRBJ1-1, with 7 nucleotides matching TRBD1. The V gene end was trimmed by 4 bases and the J gene end by 10 bases; junction bases not matched to a gene: 9. This CDR3 spans 13 amino acids. Per the germline V gene, CDR1 is SEHNR and CDR2 is FQNEAQ (reference sequence). CDR3 nucleotides: TGTGCCAGCAGCTCCAAGACAGGGTGGACAGCTTTCTTT. Its protein is CASSSKTGWTAFF.

The gene calls are TRBV27 and TRBJ2-7; 9 bases fit TRBD2. Germline V lookup: CDR1 MNHEY, CDR2 SMNVEV (reference sequence). The trim removed 5 bases at V and 13 bases at J, leaving 6 bases unmatched. The CDR3 spans 11 residues. CDR3 sequence: CASSSGGQVYF. CDR3 DNA sequence: TGTGCCAGCAGTAGCGGGGGGCAGGTTTACTTC.

Points on this clone: Other DNA sequences of this sample code for an identical CDR3. The V call is TRBV2, the J call TRBJ2-7; 8 bases map to TRBD1. Trimming took 6 bases from V and 2 from J; bases not matched to a gene: 6. Germline lookup yields CDR1 SNHLY and CDR2 FYNNEI. The CDR3 has 14 amino acids. For the CDR3, the DNA is TGTGCCAGCAGCGGAGACAGGGGCCCCTACGAGCAGTACTTC. This gives the protein CASSGDRGPYEQYF.

The J gene is TRBJ1-2, the V gene TRBV4-1, with D hard to call. The CDR3 spans 15 residues. CDR1 and CDR2 from the germline V gene are MGHRA and YSYEKL. Deletions cut 0 bases from V and 4 bases from J, with 12 bases between. CDR3 sequence (DNA): TGCGCCAGCAGCCAAGAATTTGAGCTGGGCTATGGCTACACCTTC. This gives the protein CASSQEFELGYGYTF.

This chain connects TRBV6-6 to TRBJ2-7; 9 positions match TRBD2. Germline V gene data show CDR1 as MNHNY and CDR2 as SVGAGI (reference sequence). With 0 bases clipped from V and 6 bases from J, the junction kept 0 bases outside the gene matches. This CDR3 region has 13 residues. For the CDR3, the DNA is TGTGCCAGCAGTTACTCGACTAGCGGCGAGCAGTACTTC. Protein sequence: CASSYSTSGEQYF.

V gene TRBV5-4 combines with J gene TRBJ2-7, with 11 positions matching TRBD1. Trimming cost V 3 bases and J 1 base; bases outside gene matches: 9. CDR1 and CDR2 (germline): SGHNT, YYREEE (reference sequence). This CDR3 has 17 amino acids. CDR3 protein: CASSSGQGVFGSYEQYF. The CDR3 DNA reads TGTGCCAGCAGCTCGGGACAGGGGGTATTTGGTTCCTACGAGCAGTACTTC.

In regard to this clone: Other DNA sequences of this sample code for an identical CDR3. This chain links TRBV10-3 with TRBJ1-4; no reliable D call. Trimming took 3 bases from V and 3 from J, leaving 5 bases between them. CDR3 length equals 13 residues. Germline CDR1 is ENHRY and CDR2 is SYGVKD. CDR3 amino acids: CAISDGPNEKLFF. DNA of the CDR3: TGTGCCATCAGTGACGGGCCTAATGAAAAACTGTTTTTT.

The rearrangement joins TRBV11-2 to TRBJ2-3, with D perhaps matching TRBD1 (5 bases). Between the trimmed V and J ends, which lost 5 bases and 8 bases, there was a span of 11 bases. The CDR3 is 12 residues long. Germline V gene lookup returns CDR1 SGHAT and CDR2 FQNNGV. The CDR3 region has the DNA TGTGCCAGCAGCGCGACAGCTATTACGCAGTATTTT. Protein product: CASSATAITQYF.

Only one count was recorded for this clone. The chain joins TRBV19 to TRBJ1-4, with TRBD1 identical over 9 bases. In germline, CDR1 is LNHDA, CDR2 SQIVND (reference sequence). J lost 6 bases, V lost 6 bases, and 5 bases had no gene match. The CDR3 extends over 14 amino acids. CDR3 residues: CASRKQGAHEKLFF. Written as DNA, the CDR3 is TGTGCCAGTAGAAAACAGGGGGCGCATGAAAAACTGTTTTTT.

This clone was picked up a small number of times. The chain links TRBV7-2 to TRBJ2-1, with TRBD2 matching over 10 bases. CDR1 and CDR2 (germline): SGHTA, FQGNSA. With 5 bases clipped from V and 7 bases from J, the junction kept 8 bases outside the gene matches. The CDR3 contains 15 residues. The CDR3, as DNA: TGTGCCAGCAGCCTAGGGACTAGCGCTATGAATGAGCAGTTCTTC. Its protein is CASSLGTSAMNEQFF.

The rearrangement links TRBV9 to TRBJ2-5, with TRBD1 matching over 8 bases. The CDR3 contains 15 residues. Germline CDR1 SGDLS, CDR2 YYNGEE. The J segment lost 2 bases and the V segment lost 1 base, leaving 4 bases of the junction unmatched. CDR3 DNA sequence: TGTGCCAGCAGCGTATCCGGGACAGGACAAGAGACCCAGTACTTC. Protein sequence: CASSVSGTGQETQYF. The full variable domain, with the rest looked up from reference TRBV9 and TRBJ2-5, is DSGVTQTPKHLITATGQRVTLRCSPRSGDLSVYWYQQSLDQGLQFLIQYYNGEERAKGNILERFSAQQFPDLHSELNLSSLELGDSALYFCASSVSGTGQETQYFGPGTRLLVL.

The J gene is TRBJ2-2, the V gene TRBV19; D is uncertain. The CDR3 has 16 amino acids. The ends were cut back, 5 bases at V and 4 bases at J, with 17 bases in the middle. Germline CDR1 reads LNHDA; CDR2 reads SQIVND (reference sequence). The CDR3 region has the DNA TGTGCCAGTAGTTCGCCCGGGCAACGAGGCACCGGGGAGCTGTTTTTT. Residues: CASSSPGQRGTGELFF.

Many counts were recorded for this clone. The chain is built from TRBV19 and TRBJ1-5; D not certain. Germline V gene data show CDR1 as LNHDA and CDR2 as SQIVND (reference sequence). Between the trimmed V and J ends, which lost 7 bases and 5 bases, there was a span of 9 bases. The CDR3 runs 12 residues. CDR3 DNA sequence: TGTGCCAGTACGACATCGTATCAGCCCCAGCATTTT. It specifies CASTTSYQPQHF.

This chain joins TRBV5-1 and TRBJ2-2, with TRBD2 matching 8 bases. V was pared by 1 base and J by 1 base, with 6 bases of the junction left unmatched. The germline CDR1 and CDR2 sequences are SGHRS and YFSETQ. CDR3 length: 17 amino acids. CDR3 amino acids: CASSLFTSGGNTGELFF. As DNA, the CDR3 is TGCGCCAGCAGCTTGTTCACAAGCGGGGGGAACACCGGGGAGCTGTTTTTT. The full variable domain, in which reference TRBV5-1 and TRBJ2-2 provide the parts outside the CDR3, is KAGVTQTPRYLIKTRGQQVTLSCSPISGHRSVSWYQQTPGQGLQFLFEYFSETQRNKGNFPGRFSGRQFSNSRSEMNVSTLELGDSALYLCASSLFTSGGNTGELFFGEGSRLTVL.

CDR3 region: CASSLEEQGAGCYGYTF. CDR3 nucleotides: TGTGCCAGCAGCTTAGAGGAACAGGGGGCGGGATGCTATGGCTACACCTTC. This rearrangement joins TRBV11-3 to TRBJ1-2; 9 bases line up with TRBD1. Germline CDR1 reads SGHNT; CDR2 reads YENEEA. With 0 bases clipped from V and 4 bases from J, the junction kept 9 bases outside the gene matches. This CDR3 comprises 17 residues. The complete variable domain, with remaining parts taken from reference TRBV11-3 and TRBJ1-2, reads EAGVVQSPRYKIIEKKQPVAFWCNPISGHNTLYWYLQNLGQGPELLIRYENEEAVDDSQLPKDRFSAERLKGVDSTLKIQPAELGDSAVYLCASSLEEQGAGCYGYTFGSGTRLTVV.

This chain uses TRBV19 with TRBJ1-5, with 11 bases lining up with TRBD1. Germline CDR1 reads LNHDA; CDR2 reads SQIVND (reference sequence). V dropped 4 bases and J dropped 6; count of bases not matched to a gene: 5. CDR3 length equals 15 residues. The CDR3 DNA reads as TGTGCCAGTAGTACCGGACAGGGGGCTGCTCAGCCCCAGCATTTT. Its protein product is CASSTGQGAAQPQHF.

In this sample, this clone turned up once. A far larger clone lies a single base away; this is likely a read error. This sample also contains other DNA sequences that code for the same CDR3. V is TRBV18 and J is TRBJ1-5; no reliable D call. This CDR3 comprises 16 residues. The germline V gene encodes CDR1 KGHSH and CDR2 LQKENI. DNA for the CDR3: TGTGCCAGCTCACCAGGTGCCAGAGTTAGCAATCAACCCCAGCATTTT. It translates to CASSPGARVSNQPQHF.

The V call is TRBV19, the J call TRBJ2-2; D might be TRBD1 (6 bases). The germline CDR1 and CDR2 sequences are LNHDA and SQIVND (reference sequence). The CDR3 is made up of 14 amino acids. The germline V and J ends were trimmed by 5 bases and 4 bases, with 11 bases remaining between them. The CDR3 bases are TGTGCCAGTAGTCCAACGGACAGCACCGGGGAGCTGTTTTTT. Translating it yields CASSPTDSTGELFF.

The J gene is TRBJ1-1, the V gene TRBV19, with a possible D match to TRBD1 (5 bases). The CDR3 has 14 residues. From germline, CDR1 is LNHDA and CDR2 SQIVND (reference sequence). V was clipped by 5 bases and J by 3 bases, with 13 bases between them. In DNA form, the CDR3 reads TGTGCCAGTAGTGGAATGGGGCTGTACACTGAAGCTTTCTTT. Translated: CASSGMGLYTEAFF.

This rearrangement joins TRBV9 to TRBJ2-3, with 9 nucleotides matching TRBD2. J gave up 4 bases and V 3 bases, and 12 bases lay outside the gene matches. The CDR3 loop spans 17 amino acids. Per germline, CDR1 SGDLS and CDR2 YYNGEE. DNA of the CDR3: TGTGCCAGCAGCGCTACTAGCGGGTCGGTTAGCTCAGATACGCAGTATTTT. This codes for CASSATSGSVSSDTQYF.

The rearrangement uses TRBV10-3 and TRBJ1-1; 9 nucleotides match TRBD1. There are 14 residues in the CDR3. V gave up 5 bases and J gave up 0 bases; unmatched junction bases: 1. The germline V gene has CDR1 ENHRY and CDR2 SYGVKD. The CDR3 protein is CAISRTGVNTEAFF. CDR3 bases: TGTGCCATCAGTAGGACAGGGGTGAACACTGAAGCTTTCTTT.